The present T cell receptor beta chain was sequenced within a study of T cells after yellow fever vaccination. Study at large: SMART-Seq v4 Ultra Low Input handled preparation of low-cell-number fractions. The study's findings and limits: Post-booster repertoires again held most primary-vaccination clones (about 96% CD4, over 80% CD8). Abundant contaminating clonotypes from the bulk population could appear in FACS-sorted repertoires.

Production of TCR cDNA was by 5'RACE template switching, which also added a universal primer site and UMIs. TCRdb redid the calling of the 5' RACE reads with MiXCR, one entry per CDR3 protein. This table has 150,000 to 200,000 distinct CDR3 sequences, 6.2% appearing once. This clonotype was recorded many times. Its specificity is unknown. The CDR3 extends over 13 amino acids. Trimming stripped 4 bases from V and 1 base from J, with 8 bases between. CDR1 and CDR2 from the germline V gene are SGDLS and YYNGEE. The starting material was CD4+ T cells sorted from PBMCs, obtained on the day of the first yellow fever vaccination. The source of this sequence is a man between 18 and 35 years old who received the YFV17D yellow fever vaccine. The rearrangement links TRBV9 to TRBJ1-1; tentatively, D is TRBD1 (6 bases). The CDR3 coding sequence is TGTGCCAGCAGCACGACAGGGAACACTGAAGCTTTCTTT. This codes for CASSTTGNTEAFF.